Each of the 10 T cell receptor beta chains below was sequenced from the same sample in a study of blood T cell repertoires in COVID-19. This table comes from immunoSEQ multiplex PCR, and its TCRdb copy is limited to in-frame clones, with some not included. The repertoire has about 360,000 clones, 80% to 90% of them found once; the top ten carry roughly 6.6%. Sequenced: peripheral blood. These receptors all come from a woman aged 60 to 75 with COVID-19, enrolled during active disease.

The rearrangement links TRBV10-1 to TRBJ2-3, with 11 positions matching TRBD2. Germline CDR1 is WNHNN and CDR2 is SYGVQD (reference sequence). Trimming at V came to 3 bases and at J to 2 bases, leaving 4 bases not matched to a gene. The CDR3 totals 16 residues. CDR3 DNA: TGCGCCAGCAGTGACCCGACTAGCGGGGTCACAGATACGCAGTATTTT. It codes for CASSDPTSGVTDTQYF.

The chain has TRBV19 and TRBJ1-3; D unclear. The CDR3 extends over 15 amino acids. Germline CDR1 LNHDA, CDR2 SQIVND (reference sequence). With 3 bases removed from V and 2 bases from J, the gap between germline ends came to 11 bases. The CDR3 nucleotides are TGTGCCAGTAGTATTGCGGGGTCTGCTGGAAACACCATATATTTT. It is translated as CASSIAGSAGNTIYF. Combining the CDR3 with reference TRBV19 and TRBJ1-3 gives the whole variable domain DGGITQSPKYLFRKEGQNVTLSCEQNLNHDAMYWYRQDPGQGLRLIYYSQIVNDFQKGDIAEGYSVSREKKESFPLTVTSAQKNPTAFYLCASSIAGSAGNTIYFGEGSWLTVV.

V and J are TRBV30 and TRBJ1-1; no clear D gene. This CDR3 has 13 residues. V lost 3 bases to trimming and J lost 0 bases, with 8 bases between them. CDR1 and CDR2 from the germline V gene are GTSNPN and SVGIG (reference sequence). DNA of the CDR3: TGTGCCTGGAGCCGGAGTATGAACACTGAAGCTTTCTTT. Residues: CAWSRSMNTEAFF.

This clone occurred a few times. This chain joins TRBV7-9 and TRBJ2-7; D is unclear. The CDR3 length is 11 residues. The germline V and J ends were trimmed by 4 bases and 6 bases, with 7 bases remaining between them. Germline assignment: CDR1 SEHNR and CDR2 FQNEAQ (reference sequence). The CDR3 DNA follows: TGTGCCAGCAGCTCCCCGTTCGAGCAGTACTTC. This translates into CASSSPFEQYF.

J is TRBJ1-1 and V is TRBV6-6; TRBD1 matches at 9 bases. V lost 6 bases, J lost 4 bases, and 6 bases stayed unmatched. Germline-derived CDR1 and CDR2 are MNHNY and SVGAGI (reference sequence). There are 14 residues in the CDR3. The CDR3 loop reads CASSSTGGITEAFF. CDR3 nucleotides: TGTGCCAGCAGCTCTACAGGGGGCATCACTGAAGCTTTCTTT.

The chain links TRBV3-1 (or the pseudogene TRBV3-2) to TRBJ1-2; no clear D gene. The V and J ends lost 5 bases and 7 bases respectively, with 17 bases between them. The CDR3 spans 14 residues. The germline gives CDR1 LGHDT, CDR2 YNNKEL (reference sequence). CDR3 nucleotides: TGTGCCAGCAGCTTCTTTCGAGGGTCCCTTGGCTACACCTTC. Its protein is CASSFFRGSLGYTF.

Note on this clone: Distinct nucleotide sequences in the sample also encode this CDR3. This chain joins TRBV5-1 and TRBJ2-3; a possible D gene is TRBD1 (6 bases). This CDR3 region has 12 residues. V was clipped by 2 bases and J by 5 bases, with 6 bases between them. CDR1 is SGHRS, CDR2 YFSETQ, per germline. The CDR3 DNA reads as TGCGCCAGCAGCTTACAGGGAGATACGCAGTATTTT. This encodes CASSLQGDTQYF. The full variable domain, rest sourced from reference TRBV5-1 and TRBJ2-3, is KAGVTQTPRYLIKTRGQQVTLSCSPISGHRSVSWYQQTPGQGLQFLFEYFSETQRNKGNFPGRFSGRQFSNSRSEMNVSTLELGDSALYLCASSLQGDTQYFGPGTRLTVL.

The CDR3 sequence: CANSRGGASYEQFF. The CDR3 coding sequence is TGTGCCAACTCCCGGGGGGGGGCGTCCTATGAGCAGTTCTTC. The genes are TRBV11-2 and TRBJ2-1; 8 bases agree with TRBD2. This CDR3 has 14 residues. The V segment lost 10 bases and the J segment 8 bases; nucleotides outside the gene matches: 13. Germline V gene sequence: CDR1 SGHAT, CDR2 FQNNGV.

The chain joins TRBV7-2 to TRBJ1-5; 9 positions agree with TRBD1. Germline values: CDR1 SGHTA, CDR2 FQGNSA. V was clipped by 5 bases and J by 4 bases; unmatched bases: 9. This CDR3 has 16 residues. CDR3 sequence (DNA): TGTGCCAGCAGCCCTCAGACAGGGGGTTTGAATCAGCCCCAGCATTTT. It encodes CASSPQTGGLNQPQHF.

This chain uses TRBV7-2 with TRBJ1-2; TRBD1 aligns across 10 bases. The CDR3 totals 14 residues. The germline CDR1 and CDR2 sequences are SGHTA and FQGNSA. Losses at the gene ends were 0 bases for V and 9 bases for J; bases not matched to a gene: 4. Here the CDR3 DNA reads TGTGCCAGCAGCTTAGCCCGACAGGGGGCCAGCTACACCTTC. As protein: CASSLARQGASYTF.